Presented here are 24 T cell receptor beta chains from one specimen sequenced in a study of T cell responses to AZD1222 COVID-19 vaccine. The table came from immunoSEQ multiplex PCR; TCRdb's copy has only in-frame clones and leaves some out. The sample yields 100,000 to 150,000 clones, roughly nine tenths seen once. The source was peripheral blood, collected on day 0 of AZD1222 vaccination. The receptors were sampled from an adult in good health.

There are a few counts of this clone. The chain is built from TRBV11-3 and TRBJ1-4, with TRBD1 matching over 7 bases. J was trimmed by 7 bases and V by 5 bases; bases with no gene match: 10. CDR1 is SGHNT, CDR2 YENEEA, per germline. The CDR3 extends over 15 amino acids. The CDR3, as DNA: TGTGCCAGCAGCCCCCCCGGAGGGGGCGGTGAAAAACTGTTTTTT. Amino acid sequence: CASSPPGGGGEKLFF. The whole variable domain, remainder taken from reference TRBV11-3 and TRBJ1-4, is EAGVVQSPRYKIIEKKQPVAFWCNPISGHNTLYWYLQNLGQGPELLIRYENEEAVDDSQLPKDRFSAERLKGVDSTLKIQPAELGDSAVYLCASSPPGGGGEKLFFGSGTQLSVL.

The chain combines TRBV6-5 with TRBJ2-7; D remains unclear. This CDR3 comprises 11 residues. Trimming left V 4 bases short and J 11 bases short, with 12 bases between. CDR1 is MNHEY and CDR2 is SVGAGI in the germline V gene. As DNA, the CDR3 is TGTGCCAGCAGTTTGGCCACCCAGAAGTACTTC. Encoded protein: CASSLATQKYF.

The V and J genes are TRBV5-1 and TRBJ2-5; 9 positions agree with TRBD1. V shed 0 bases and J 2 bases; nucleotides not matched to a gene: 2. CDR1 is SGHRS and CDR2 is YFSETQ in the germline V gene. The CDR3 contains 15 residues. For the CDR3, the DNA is TGCGCCAGCAGCTTGGCCGGGACAGGGCAAGAGACCCAGTACTTC. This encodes CASSLAGTGQETQYF.

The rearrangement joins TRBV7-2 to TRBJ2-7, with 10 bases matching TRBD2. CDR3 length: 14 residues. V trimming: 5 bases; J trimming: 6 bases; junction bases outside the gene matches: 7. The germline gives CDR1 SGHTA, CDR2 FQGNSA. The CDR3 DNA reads TGTGCCAGCAGCACGGGACTAGCGCCTCGCGAGCAGTACTTC. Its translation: CASSTGLAPREQYF.

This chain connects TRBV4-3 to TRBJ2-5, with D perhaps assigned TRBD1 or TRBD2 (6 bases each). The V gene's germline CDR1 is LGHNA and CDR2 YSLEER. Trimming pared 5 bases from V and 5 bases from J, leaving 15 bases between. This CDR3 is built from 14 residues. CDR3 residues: CASSLEGGEETQYF. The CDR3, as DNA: TGCGCCAGCAGCTTGGAGGGGGGTGAGGAGACCCAGTACTTC.

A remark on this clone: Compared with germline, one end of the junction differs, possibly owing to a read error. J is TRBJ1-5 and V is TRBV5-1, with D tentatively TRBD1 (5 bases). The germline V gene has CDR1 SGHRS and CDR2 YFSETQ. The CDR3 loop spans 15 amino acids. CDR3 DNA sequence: TGCGCCAGCAGTTTGGGTACAGTTTTGGGGGGGCCCCAGCATTTT. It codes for CASSLGTVLGGPQHF. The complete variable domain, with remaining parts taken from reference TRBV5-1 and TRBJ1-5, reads KAGVTQTPRYLIKTRGQQVTLSCSPISGHRSVSWYQQTPGQGLQFLFEYFSETQRNKGNFPGRFSGRQFSNSRSEMNVSTLELGDSALYLCASSLGTVLGGPQHFGDGTRLSIL.

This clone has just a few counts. The CDR3 DNA is TGTGCCAGCAGTTACTCACGCGCAGGGGAGGGAGAAAAACTGTTTTTT. Its translation: CASSYSRAGEGEKLFF. The rearrangement uses TRBV6-5 and TRBJ1-4; possible D gene TRBD1, 6 bases. V lost 0 bases and J 8 bases, leaving 16 bases between the germline ends. Looked up from germline, CDR1 is MNHEY and CDR2 is SVGAGI. The CDR3 has 16 amino acids.

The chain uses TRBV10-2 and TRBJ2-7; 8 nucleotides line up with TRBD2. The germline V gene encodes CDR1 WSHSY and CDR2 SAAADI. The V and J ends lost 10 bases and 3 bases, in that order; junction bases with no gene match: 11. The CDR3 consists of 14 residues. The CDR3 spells CATRSGGGIYEQYF. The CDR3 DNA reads TGCGCCACCCGCTCCGGGGGGGGTATCTACGAGCAGTACTTC.

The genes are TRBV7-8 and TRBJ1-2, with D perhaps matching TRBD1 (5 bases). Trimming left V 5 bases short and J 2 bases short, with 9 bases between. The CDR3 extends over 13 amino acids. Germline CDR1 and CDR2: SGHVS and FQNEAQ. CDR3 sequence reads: CASSPGANYGYTF. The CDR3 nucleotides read TGTGCCAGCAGCCCCGGGGCGAACTATGGCTACACCTTC.

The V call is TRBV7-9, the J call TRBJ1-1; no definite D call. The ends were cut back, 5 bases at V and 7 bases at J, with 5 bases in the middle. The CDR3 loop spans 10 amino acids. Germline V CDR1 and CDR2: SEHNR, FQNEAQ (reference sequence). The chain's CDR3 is CASSPHEAFF. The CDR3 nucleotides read TGTGCCAGCAGCCCCCATGAAGCTTTCTTT.

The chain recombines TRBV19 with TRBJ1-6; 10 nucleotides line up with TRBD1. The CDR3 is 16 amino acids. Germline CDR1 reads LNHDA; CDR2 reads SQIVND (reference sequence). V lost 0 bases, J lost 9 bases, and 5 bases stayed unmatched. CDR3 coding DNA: TGTGCCAGTAGTATAGATCAAGACAGGGGGCGTTCACCCCTCCACTTT. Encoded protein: CASSIDQDRGRSPLHF.

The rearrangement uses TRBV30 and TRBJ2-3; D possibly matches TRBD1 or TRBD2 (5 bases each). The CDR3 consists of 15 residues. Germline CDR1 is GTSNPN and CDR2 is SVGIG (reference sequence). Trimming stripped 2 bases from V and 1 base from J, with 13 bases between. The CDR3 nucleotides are TGTGCCTGGAGTCGGGGCGCCCCAGGCACAGATACGCAGTATTTT. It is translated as CAWSRGAPGTDTQYF. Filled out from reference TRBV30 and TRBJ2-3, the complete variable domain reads SQTIHQWPATLVQPVGSPLSLECTVEGTSNPNLYWYRQAAGRGLQLLFYSVGIGQISSEVPQNLSASRPQDRQFILSSKKLLLSDSGFYLCAWSRGAPGTDTQYFGPGTRLTVL.

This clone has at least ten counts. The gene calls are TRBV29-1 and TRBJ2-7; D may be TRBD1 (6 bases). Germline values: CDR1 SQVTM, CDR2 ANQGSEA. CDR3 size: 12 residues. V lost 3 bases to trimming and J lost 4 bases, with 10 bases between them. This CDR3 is CSVEDSRYEQYF. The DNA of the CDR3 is TGCAGCGTTGAGGACAGCCGATACGAGCAGTACTTC.

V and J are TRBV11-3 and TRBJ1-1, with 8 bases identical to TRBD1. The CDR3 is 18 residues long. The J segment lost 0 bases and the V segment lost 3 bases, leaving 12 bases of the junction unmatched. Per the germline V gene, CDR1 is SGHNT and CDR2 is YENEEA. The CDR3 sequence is CASSFMTGASGMNTEAFF. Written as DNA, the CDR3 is TGTGCCAGCAGCTTCATGACAGGGGCGAGCGGGATGAACACTGAAGCTTTCTTT.

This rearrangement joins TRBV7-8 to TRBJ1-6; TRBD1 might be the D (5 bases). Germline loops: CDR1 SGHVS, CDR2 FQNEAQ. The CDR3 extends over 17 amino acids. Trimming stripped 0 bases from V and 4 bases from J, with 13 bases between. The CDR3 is CASSLAHRTLYNSPLHF. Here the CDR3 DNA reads TGTGCCAGCAGCTTAGCGCACAGGACCTTATATAATTCACCCCTCCACTTT.

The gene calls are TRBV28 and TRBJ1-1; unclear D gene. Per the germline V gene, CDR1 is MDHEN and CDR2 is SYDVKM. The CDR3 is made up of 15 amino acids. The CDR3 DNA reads TGTGCTTATCAAAGAGGAGGGTTGGGGAACACTGAAGCTTTCTTT. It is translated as CAYQRGGLGNTEAFF.

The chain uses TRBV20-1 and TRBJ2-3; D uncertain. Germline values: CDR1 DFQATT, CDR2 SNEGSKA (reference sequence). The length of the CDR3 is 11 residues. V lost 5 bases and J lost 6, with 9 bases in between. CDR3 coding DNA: TGCAGTGCTCGGACGGTGGATACGCAGTATTTT. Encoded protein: CSARTVDTQYF.

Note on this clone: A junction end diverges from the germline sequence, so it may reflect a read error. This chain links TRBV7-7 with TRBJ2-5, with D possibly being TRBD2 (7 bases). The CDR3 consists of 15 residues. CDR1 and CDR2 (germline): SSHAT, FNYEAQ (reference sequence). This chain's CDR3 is CASSPAGGGPLTQYF. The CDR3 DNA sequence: TGTGCTAGCAGCCCGGCGGGCGGGGGCCCTTTGACCCAGTACTTC.

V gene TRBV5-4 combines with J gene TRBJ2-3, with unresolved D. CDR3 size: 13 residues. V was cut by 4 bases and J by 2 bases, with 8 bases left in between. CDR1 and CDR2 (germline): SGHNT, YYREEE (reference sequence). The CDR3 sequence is CASSHPTTDTQYF. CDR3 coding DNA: TGTGCCAGCAGCCACCCAACCACAGATACGCAGTATTTT. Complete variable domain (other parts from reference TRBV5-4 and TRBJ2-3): ETGVTQSPTHLIKTRGQQVTLRCSSQSGHNTVSWYQQALGQGPQFIFQYYREEENGRGNFPPRFSGLQFPNYSSELNVNALELDDSALYLCASSHPTTDTQYFGPGTRLTVL.

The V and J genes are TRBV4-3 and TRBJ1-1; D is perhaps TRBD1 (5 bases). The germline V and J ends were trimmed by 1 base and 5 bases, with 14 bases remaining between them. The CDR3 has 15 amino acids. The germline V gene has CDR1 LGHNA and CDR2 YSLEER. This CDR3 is CASSQGIGARTEAFF. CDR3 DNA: TGCGCCAGCAGCCAAGGAATAGGGGCGCGGACTGAAGCTTTCTTT.

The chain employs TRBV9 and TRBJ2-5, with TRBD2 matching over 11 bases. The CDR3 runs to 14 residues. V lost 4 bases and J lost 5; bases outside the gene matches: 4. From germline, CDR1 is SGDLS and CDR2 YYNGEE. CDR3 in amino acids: CASSPLAGGETQYF. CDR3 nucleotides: TGTGCCAGCAGCCCCTTAGCGGGAGGGGAGACCCAGTACTTC. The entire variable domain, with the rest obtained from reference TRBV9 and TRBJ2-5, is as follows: DSGVTQTPKHLITATGQRVTLRCSPRSGDLSVYWYQQSLDQGLQFLIQYYNGEERAKGNILERFSAQQFPDLHSELNLSSLELGDSALYFCASSPLAGGETQYFGPGTRLLVL.

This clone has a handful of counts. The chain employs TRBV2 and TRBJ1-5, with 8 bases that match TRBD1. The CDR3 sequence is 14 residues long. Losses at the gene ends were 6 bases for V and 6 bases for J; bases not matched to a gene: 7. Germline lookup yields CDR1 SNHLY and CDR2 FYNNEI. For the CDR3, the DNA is TGTGCCAGCAGGAGGACAGGGAATAGTCAGCCCCAGCATTTT. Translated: CASRRTGNSQPQHF.

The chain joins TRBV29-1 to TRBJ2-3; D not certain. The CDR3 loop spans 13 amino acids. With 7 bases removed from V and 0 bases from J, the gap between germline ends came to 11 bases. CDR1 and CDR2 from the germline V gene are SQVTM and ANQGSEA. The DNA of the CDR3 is TGCAGCGCTCTCGGATTTAGCACAGATACGCAGTATTTT. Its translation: CSALGFSTDTQYF.

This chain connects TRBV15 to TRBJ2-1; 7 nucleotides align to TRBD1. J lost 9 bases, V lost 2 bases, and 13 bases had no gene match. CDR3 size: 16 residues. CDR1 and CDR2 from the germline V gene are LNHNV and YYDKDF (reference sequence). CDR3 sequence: CATSRFPRGRRGEQFF. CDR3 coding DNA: TGTGCCACCAGCAGATTCCCTAGGGGGCGCCGTGGTGAGCAGTTCTTC.